A selection of T cell receptor beta chains follows, all from one sample in a study of blood T cell repertoires in COVID-19. Produced via immunoSEQ multiplex PCR; TCRdb's table is partial and in-frame only. The sample gives approximately 500,000 clones, 70% to 90% of which show up once; 7.5% to 9.5% is in the top ten. Sequenced material: peripheral blood. The receptors were sampled from a woman in her forties or fifties with COVID-19, enrolled during active disease. CDR3s leave out the opening cysteine and the closing phenylalanine or tryptophan. D genes are given only for firm matches.

>TRBV27|TRBD1
ASNAQRTGKTEAF
>TRBV28|TRBD1
ASSTGDSHNQPQH
>TRBV6-5|.
ASRPSGYGYT
>TRBV5-1|.
ASSRFGGTDTQY
>TRBV3-1/TRBV3-2|TRBD2
ASSQDRGGGTDTQY
>TRBV20-1|.
SAKMSGYT
>TRBV13|.
ASSFSDSDTQY
>TRBV5-1|TRBD1
ASSSTGGPRQQY
>TRBV7-8|TRBD1
ASSLGTGRNTEAF
>TRBV19|.
ASTRQNYGYT
>TRBV5-6|.
ASSQTDGNTIY
>TRBV7-2|TRBD2
ASSLVVSSGGTESTQY
>TRBV9|.
ASSVGGAMNTEAF
>TRBV7-9|TRBD2
ASSPMRAGVQSYEQY
>TRBV4-1|.
ASSRQDGNQPQH